This T cell receptor (beta chain) comes out of a study of blood T cell repertoires in COVID-19. About the study: The United States, Italy and Spain were the sources of the acute and convalescent COVID-19 samples. The analysed material was cDNA or gDNA that came from T cells, B-cell-depleted T cells, or PBMCs.

In the original workflow: Estimated nucleated cell counts came from reference gene primer amplification. Here immunoSEQ multiplex PCR was the method, and the copy in TCRdb shows in-frame clones only, minus some. The DNA was the basis for D and trimming; V, J and clone size are from that table. Seen here are around 330,000 clones, 70% to 90% observed once, and the top ten hold around a tenth. Cohort 3 donors were reported recovered after two negative PCRs, clearance, or symptom resolution. The junction had 3 bases not matched to a gene; V was cut back by 7 bases and J by 7 bases. The CDR3 is made up of 12 amino acids. CDR1 and CDR2 from the germline V gene are SNHLY and FYNNEI.

This clonotype was sampled from a woman between 40 and 50 years old who had recovered from COVID-19. Sequencing input: PBMCs or T cells enriched from blood (not recorded which). The chain couples TRBV2 to TRBJ2-1, with TRBD1 matching over 8 bases. The CDR3 sequence: CASTGGENEQFF. The CDR3 DNA follows: TGTGCCAGCACAGGGGGCGAAAATGAGCAGTTCTTC.